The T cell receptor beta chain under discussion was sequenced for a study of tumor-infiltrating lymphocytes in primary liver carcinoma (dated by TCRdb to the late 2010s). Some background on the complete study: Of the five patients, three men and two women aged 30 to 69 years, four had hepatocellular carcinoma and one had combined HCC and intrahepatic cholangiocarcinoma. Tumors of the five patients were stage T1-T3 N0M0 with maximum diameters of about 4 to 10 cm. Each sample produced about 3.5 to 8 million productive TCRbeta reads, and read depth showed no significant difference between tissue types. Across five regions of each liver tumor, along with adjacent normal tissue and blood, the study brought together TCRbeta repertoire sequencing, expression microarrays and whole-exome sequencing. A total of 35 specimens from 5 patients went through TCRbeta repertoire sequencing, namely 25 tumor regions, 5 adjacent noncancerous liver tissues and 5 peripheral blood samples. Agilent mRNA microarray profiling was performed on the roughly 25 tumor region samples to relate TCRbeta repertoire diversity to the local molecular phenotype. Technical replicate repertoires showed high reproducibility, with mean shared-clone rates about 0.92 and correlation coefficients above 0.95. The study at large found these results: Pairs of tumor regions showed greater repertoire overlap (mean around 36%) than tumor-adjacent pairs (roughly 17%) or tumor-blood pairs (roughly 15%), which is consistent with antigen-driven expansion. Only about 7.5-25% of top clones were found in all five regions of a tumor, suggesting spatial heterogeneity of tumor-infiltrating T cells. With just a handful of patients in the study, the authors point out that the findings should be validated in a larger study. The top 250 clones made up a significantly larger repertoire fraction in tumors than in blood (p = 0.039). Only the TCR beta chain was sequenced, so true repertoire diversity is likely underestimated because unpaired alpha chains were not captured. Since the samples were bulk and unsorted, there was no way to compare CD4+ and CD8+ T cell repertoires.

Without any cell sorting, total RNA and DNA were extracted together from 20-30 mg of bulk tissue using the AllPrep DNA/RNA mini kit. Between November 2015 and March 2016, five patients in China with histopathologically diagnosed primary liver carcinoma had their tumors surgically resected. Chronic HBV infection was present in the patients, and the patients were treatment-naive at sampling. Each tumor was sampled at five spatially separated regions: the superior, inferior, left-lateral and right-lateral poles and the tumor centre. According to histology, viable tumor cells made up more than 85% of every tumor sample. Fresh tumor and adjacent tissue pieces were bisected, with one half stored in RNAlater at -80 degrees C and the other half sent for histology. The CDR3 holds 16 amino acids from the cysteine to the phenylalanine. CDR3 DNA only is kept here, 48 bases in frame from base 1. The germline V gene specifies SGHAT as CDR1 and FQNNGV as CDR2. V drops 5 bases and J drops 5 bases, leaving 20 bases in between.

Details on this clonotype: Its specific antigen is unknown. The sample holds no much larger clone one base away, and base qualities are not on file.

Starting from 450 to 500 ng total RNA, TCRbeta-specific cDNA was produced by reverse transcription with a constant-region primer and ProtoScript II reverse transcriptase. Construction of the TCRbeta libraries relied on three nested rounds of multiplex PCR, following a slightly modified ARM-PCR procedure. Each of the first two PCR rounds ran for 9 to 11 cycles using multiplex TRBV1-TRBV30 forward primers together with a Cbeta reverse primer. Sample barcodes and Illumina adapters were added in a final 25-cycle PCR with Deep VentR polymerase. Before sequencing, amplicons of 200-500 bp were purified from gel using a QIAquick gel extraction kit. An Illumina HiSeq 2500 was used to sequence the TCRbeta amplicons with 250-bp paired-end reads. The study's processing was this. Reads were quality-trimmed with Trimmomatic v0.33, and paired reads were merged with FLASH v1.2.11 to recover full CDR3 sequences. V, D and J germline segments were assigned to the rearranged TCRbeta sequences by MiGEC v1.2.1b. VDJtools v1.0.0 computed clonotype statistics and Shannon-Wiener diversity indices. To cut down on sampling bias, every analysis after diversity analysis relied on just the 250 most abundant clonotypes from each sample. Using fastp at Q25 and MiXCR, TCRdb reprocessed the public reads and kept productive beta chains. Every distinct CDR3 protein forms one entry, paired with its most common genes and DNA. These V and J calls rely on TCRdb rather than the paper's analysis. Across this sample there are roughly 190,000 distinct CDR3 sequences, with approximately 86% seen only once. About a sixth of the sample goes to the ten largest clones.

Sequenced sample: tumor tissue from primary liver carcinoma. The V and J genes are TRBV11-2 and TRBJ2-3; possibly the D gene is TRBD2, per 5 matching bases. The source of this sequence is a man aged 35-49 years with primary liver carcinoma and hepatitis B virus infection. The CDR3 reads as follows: CASSRGTGSVGDTQYF. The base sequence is TGTGCCAGCAGCCGGGGAACTGGGAGCGTCGGAGATACGCAGTATTTT.